Sequencing of this T cell receptor beta chain was carried out in a study of early stage breast cancer tumors. Study-level background: Most invasive tumors, about 75% of the 16, were ER+/PR+/HER2-.

Method: immunoSEQ multiplex PCR; TCRdb's copy keeps in-frame clones and lacks some. The table lists about 9,100 clones, 64% of them singletons. With 8 bases removed from V and 2 bases from J, the gap between germline ends came to 13 bases. The germline V gene encodes CDR1 SGHAT and CDR2 FQNNGV. This CDR3 is built from 14 residues. Sequenced input: breast tumor tissue. The chain combines TRBV11-2 with TRBJ2-1, with a tentative D call TRBD2 (7 bases). This TCR was sampled from a person in their sixties with breast cancer. Here the CDR3 reads CASGGAGTYNEQFF. CDR3 nucleotides: TGTGCCAGCGGGGGGGCCGGGACCTACAATGAGCAGTTCTTC.